This TCR beta chain was sequenced during a study of CXCR3-negative and CXCR3-positive naive CD8 T cells. General study points: CXCR3-positive naive cells had more hydrophobic TRB CDR3s than CXCR3-negative naive cells. Naive CXCR3-positive and CXCR3-negative cells shared similar TRBV-TRBJ usage, unlike memory cells.

Via 5' RACE with UMI labels, TRB cDNA libraries were prepared. Each CDR3 protein gets one entry in TCRdb, which reprocessed the 5' RACE reads and gives no DNA. The table for this sample gives fewer than 140,000 distinct CDR3 sequences. For this clonotype: Its antigen is as yet unknown.

This CDR3 spans 14 amino acids. Germline values: CDR1 PRHDT, CDR2 FYEKMQ (reference sequence). The rearrangement links TRBV13 to TRBJ2-3. The sequencing input was naive CXCR3+ CD8+ T cells from blood. Subset described: CD45RO-CCR7+CD27+CD95- naive CD8+ T cells expressing CXCR3 (TNR3+). The source of this sequence is a human donor in good health. Some clones in this sample may be carry-over from other donors' samples. CDR3 region: CASSLVRQPDTQYF.